One and the same sample provided the 5 T cell receptor beta chains below, sequenced in a study of CD8 T cells in ankylosing spondylitis. No antigens are known for them. Findings of the study overall: Ankylosing spondylitis blood appeared to carry a characteristic TCR beta motif of roughly 8 highly homologous variants.

A single record per CDR3 protein comes from TCRdb applying MiXCR to the 5' RACE reads. The sample holds about 500,000 distinct CDR3 sequences, less than 6% seen once. Sequencing was carried out using blood, either unsorted or a sorted T cell fraction (not recorded which). The receptors here all came from a male donor with ankylosing spondylitis.

This clonotype came up many times. J is TRBJ1-5 and V is TRBV7-2; a weak D match, TRBD1 (6 bases). Germline V lookup: CDR1 SGHTA, CDR2 FQGNSA. V was trimmed by 4 bases and J by 5 bases, leaving 15 bases between them. The CDR3 loop spans 15 amino acids. The CDR3 bases are TGTGCCAGCAGCTCCATCGGGGGCTTGCATCAGCCCCAGCATTTT. Protein product: CASSSIGGLHQPQHF.

This clonotype appeared a few times. The gene calls are TRBV7-9 and TRBJ1-2, with TRBD1 matching 7 bases. The CDR3 loop spans 17 amino acids. V trimming: 0 bases; J trimming: 4 bases; junction bases outside the gene matches: 11. Per the germline V gene, CDR1 is SEHNR and CDR2 is FQNEAQ (reference sequence). CDR3 region: CASSLASDRVLTYGYTF. CDR3 bases: TGTGCCAGCAGCTTAGCCTCCGACAGGGTTCTGACCTATGGCTACACCTTC.

This clonotype was detected ten times or more. The chain links TRBV6-5 to TRBJ2-5; the match to TRBD2 covers 7 bases. Germline assignment: CDR1 MNHEY and CDR2 SVGAGI. The V and J ends lost 4 bases and 7 bases, in that order; junction bases with no gene match: 12. There are 15 residues in the CDR3. CDR3 bases: TGTGCCAGCAGTTCCTTCGGACTAGGGAGGGGGACCCAGTACTTC. Protein: CASSSFGLGRGTQYF.

This clonotype was detected many times. This chain joins TRBV24-1 and TRBJ1-5, with D tentatively TRBD1 (5 bases). The germline CDR1 and CDR2 sequences are KGHDR and SFDVKD. The CDR3 covers 13 residues. Between the trimmed V and J ends, which lost 6 bases and 6 bases, there was a span of 11 bases. This CDR3 reads CATSRGGAQPQHF. DNA of the CDR3: TGTGCCACCAGTAGAGGAGGGGCTCAGCCCCAGCATTTT.

This clonotype has at least ten counts. The chain employs TRBV15 and TRBJ1-5, with TRBD1 matching over 8 bases. J lost 0 bases, V lost 4 bases, and 8 bases had no gene match. Per germline, CDR1 LNHNV and CDR2 YYDKDF (reference sequence). This CDR3 comprises 17 residues. DNA of the CDR3: TGTGCCACCAGCAAGTTTCAGGGGGCTAATAGCAATCAGCCCCAGCATTTT. Translated, it gives CATSKFQGANSNQPQHF.